The 23 T cell receptor beta chains in this list originate from one sample, sequenced in a study of blood T cells in healthy people across ages. It was with a sample-barcoded 5' primer and a J-beta primer mix that a second PCR of roughly 6 to 12 cycles was run. TCRdb reprocessed the 5' RACE reads via MiXCR and lists one record per CDR3 protein. The sample has about 940,000 distinct CDR3 sequences, roughly 52% seen once; the top ten hold around an eighth. The sequenced material came from blood. All receptors come from a man aged 30 to 39 in good health.

V usage is TRBV20-1 and J usage is TRBJ2-1; D is unresolved. V lost 0 bases and J lost 0, with 12 bases in between. Germline loops: CDR1 DFQATT, CDR2 SNEGSKA (reference sequence). CDR3 length equals 16 residues. The CDR3 coding sequence is TGCAGTGCTAGAGATTTGTACAGCAGCTCCTACAATGAGCAGTTCTTC. This translates into CSARDLYSSSYNEQFF.

The rearrangement uses TRBV20-1 and TRBJ1-4; no clear D gene. The length of the CDR3 is 12 residues. Germline-derived CDR1 and CDR2 are DFQATT and SNEGSKA (reference sequence). Trimming shortened V by 3 bases and J by 7 bases, and 9 bases separated the two germline ends. Here the CDR3 reads CSARAPPEKLFF. CDR3 DNA sequence: TGCAGTGCTAGGGCCCCCCCTGAAAAACTGTTTTTT.

This clonotype was seen a handful of times. The chain is built from TRBV5-1 and TRBJ2-3; 8 positions agree with TRBD1. Germline V gives CDR1 SGHRS, CDR2 YFSETQ. Germline trimming cut 0 bases from V and 6 bases from J; bases unmatched to any gene: 6. This CDR3 is 15 amino acids long. CDR3 amino acids: CASSLGDRPIDTQYF. CDR3 sequence (DNA): TGCGCCAGCAGCTTGGGGGACAGGCCGATTGATACGCAGTATTTT.

This sequence joins TRBV7-2 and TRBJ2-5; 15 bases line up with TRBD2. The CDR3 is 18 amino acids. J gave up 5 bases and V 4 bases, and 11 bases lay outside the gene matches. The germline V gene has CDR1 SGHTA and CDR2 FQGNSA. This chain's CDR3 is CASSSGTSGGTPSETQYF. The CDR3 nucleotides read TGTGCCAGCAGCTCTGGGACTAGCGGGGGGACTCCCTCCGAGACCCAGTACTTC.

CDR3 DNA sequence: TGTGCCAGCAGTTACTTACTGGGAATCGACAATGAGCAGTTCTTC. It encodes CASSYLLGIDNEQFF. The V call is TRBV6-5, the J call TRBJ2-1; D not certain. CDR3 size: 15 residues. Trimming removed 1 base at V and 5 bases at J, with 12 bases between. Germline CDR1 reads MNHEY; CDR2 reads SVGAGI.

V and J are TRBV12-3 or TRBV12-4 and TRBJ1-5; D is unresolved. The V and J ends lost 6 bases and 5 bases respectively, with 8 bases between them. CDR3 length: 12 amino acids. The chain's CDR3 is CASSRYYQPQHF. The CDR3 region has the DNA TGTGCCAGCAGCCGGTACTATCAGCCCCAGCATTTT.

The chain employs TRBV6-6 and TRBJ1-5; a possible D gene is TRBD1 (5 bases). Trimming took 9 bases from V and 7 from J, leaving 16 bases between them. The germline CDR1 and CDR2 sequences are MNHNY and SVGAGI (reference sequence). The CDR3 has 13 amino acids. The CDR3, as DNA: TGTGCCAGTCGGCAGGGTTCCGACCAGCCCCAGCATTTT. Its translation: CASRQGSDQPQHF.

This clonotype turned up a few times. The V gene is TRBV6-2 or TRBV6-3, the J gene TRBJ1-6; TRBD1 is a possible D gene (5 bases). V lost 5 bases, J lost 3 bases, and 14 bases lay in between. CDR1 is MNHEY and CDR2 is SVGEGT in the germline V gene. The CDR3 length is 16 residues. CDR3 sequence reads: CASSNGGAIYNSPLHF. CDR3 nucleotides: TGTGCCAGCAGTAACGGGGGAGCCATCTATAATTCACCCCTCCACTTT.

This chain joins TRBV6-5 and TRBJ1-4, with a weak D call TRBD1 (5 bases). Trimming cost V 6 bases and J 7 bases, with 15 bases left between them. The V gene's germline CDR1 is MNHEY and CDR2 SVGAGI. The CDR3 has 14 residues. This CDR3 reads CASSFSGLGEKLFF. CDR3 DNA: TGTGCCAGCAGCTTTTCGGGACTGGGTGAAAAACTGTTTTTT.

Many counts were recorded for this clonotype. The chain recombines TRBV7-2 with TRBJ1-4; tentatively, D is TRBD1 (5 bases). CDR1 is SGHTA and CDR2 is FQGNSA in the germline V gene. This CDR3 region has 13 residues. V dropped 2 bases and J dropped 8 bases, with 9 bases sitting between them. The CDR3 DNA reads TGTGCCAGCAGCTTACGTAGGGACGAAAAACTGTTTTTT. Translation gives CASSLRRDEKLFF.

This clonotype was seen a few times. The chain links TRBV4-2 to TRBJ2-1, with 9 bases matching TRBD2. With 3 bases clipped from V and 7 bases from J, the junction kept 10 bases outside the gene matches. The CDR3 extends over 16 amino acids. Germline V gives CDR1 LGHNA, CDR2 YNFKEQ. The CDR3 loop is CASSHIKRGATNEQFF. The CDR3, as DNA: TGTGCCAGCAGCCATATAAAGCGGGGGGCCACGAATGAGCAGTTCTTC.

The genes are TRBV27 and TRBJ2-1, with D uncertain. CDR1 and CDR2 from the germline V gene are MNHEY and SMNVEV (reference sequence). This CDR3 contains 16 residues. Trimming took 5 bases from V and 0 from J, leaving 14 bases between them. The CDR3 protein is CASSAASGDSYNEQFF. The DNA for the CDR3 is TGTGCCAGCAGTGCCGCCTCAGGTGACTCCTACAATGAGCAGTTCTTC.

This clonotype was detected only a few times. This rearrangement joins TRBV20-1 to TRBJ1-1, with D maybe TRBD1 (5 bases). V lost 2 bases and J lost 4, with 14 bases in between. In germline, CDR1 is DFQATT, CDR2 SNEGSKA (reference sequence). The CDR3 extends over 14 amino acids. The DNA for the CDR3 is TGCAGTGCTAGACGGGACGGGGTGGGCACTGAAGCTTTCTTT. Amino acids: CSARRDGVGTEAFF.

This clonotype has more than one count but fewer than ten. The chain joins TRBV3-1 to TRBJ2-5, with 7 bases that match TRBD2. The end of the DNA is better explained by TRBJ2-3, so the J call may be wrong. This CDR3 has 12 residues. Per the germline V gene, CDR1 is LGHDT and CDR2 is YNNKEL (reference sequence). The CDR3 DNA reads TGTGCCAGCAGCCGCCGGGGGGAAACGCAGTATTTT. It encodes CASSRRGETQYF.

With respect to this clonotype: Since a much larger clone is just one base distant, this may be a read error. The CDR3 DNA follows: TGCGCCAGCAGCCAAGGCCTAGCCCAAGGGACCCAGTACTTC. Translation gives CASSQGLAQGTQYF. This chain connects TRBV4-1 to TRBJ2-5; tentatively, D is TRBD2 (5 bases). The CDR3 contains 14 residues. Germline V gene sequence: CDR1 MGHRA, CDR2 YSYEKL.

This clonotype has only a few counts. The chain uses TRBV5-1 and TRBJ2-7; 8 nucleotides line up with TRBD1. The CDR3 loop spans 15 amino acids. Trimming at V came to 3 bases and at J to 5 bases, leaving 10 bases not matched to a gene. Germline V lookup: CDR1 SGHRS, CDR2 YFSETQ. The CDR3 DNA reads as TGCGCCAGCAGCTCTGACAGGGGAATAATCGACGAGCAGTACTTC. Translation gives CASSSDRGIIDEQYF.

This chain's CDR3 is CASGRQGAETEAFF. CDR3 DNA sequence: TGCGCCAGCGGCAGACAGGGGGCTGAGACTGAAGCTTTCTTT. The chain joins TRBV4-1 to TRBJ1-1, with 10 nucleotides matching TRBD1. Losses at the gene ends were 8 bases for V and 5 bases for J; bases not matched to a gene: 8. Per germline, CDR1 MGHRA and CDR2 YSYEKL. This CDR3 has 14 amino acids.

In this sample, this clonotype turned up a few times. V gene TRBV28 combines with J gene TRBJ2-5; tentative D call: TRBD1 (5 bases). CDR1 is MDHEN and CDR2 is SYDVKM in the germline V gene. The length of the CDR3 is 15 residues. V shed 5 bases and J shed 4 bases, with 17 bases lying between them. The CDR3 DNA is TGTGCCAGCAGTCCCCACAGGATAAACCGAGAGACCCAGTACTTC. The encoded protein is CASSPHRINRETQYF.

The chain is built from TRBV27 and TRBJ1-1; D not resolved. This CDR3 contains 14 residues. The ends were cut back, 6 bases at V and 0 bases at J, with 11 bases in the middle. Germline CDR1 reads MNHEY; CDR2 reads SMNVEV (reference sequence). CDR3 bases: TGTGCCAGCAGGAAGAGCCTCATGAACACTGAAGCTTTCTTT. It codes for CASRKSLMNTEAFF.

The gene calls are TRBV25-1 and TRBJ1-5; maybe TRBD1 (6 bases). This CDR3 has 15 residues. Trimming pared 2 bases from V and 6 bases from J, leaving 14 bases between. CDR1 and CDR2 from the germline V gene are MGHDK and SYGVNS. CDR3 protein: CASSETGGGGQPQHF. The CDR3 coding sequence is TGTGCCAGCAGTGAAACCGGGGGCGGGGGTCAGCCCCAGCATTTT.

This clonotype was recorded a few times. The CDR3 DNA reads as TGTGCCATCAGTGAGTCTCAGGGGGCGGGGGACACTGAAGCTTTCTTT. Translating gives CAISESQGAGDTEAFF. The chain carries TRBV10-3 and TRBJ1-1, with 8 bases lining up with TRBD1. With V trimmed by 0 bases and J by 3 bases, 6 bases remained unmatched. This CDR3 spans 16 amino acids. Germline-derived CDR1 and CDR2 are ENHRY and SYGVKD.

This chain links TRBV21-1 with TRBJ2-4. TRBV21-1 is given as a pseudogene. This CDR3 contains 16 residues. CDR3 protein: CASSKVRIQACNIQYF. CDR3 nucleotides: TGTGCCAGCAGCAAAGTCAGGATCCAAGCGTGTAACATTCAGTACTTC.

This clonotype has more than one count but fewer than ten. V is TRBV3-1 and J is TRBJ1-3; 7 nucleotides agree with TRBD1. This CDR3 is built from 14 residues. After removal of 8 bases from V and 2 bases from J, the junction contained 6 bases not matched to a gene. The germline V gene has CDR1 LGHDT and CDR2 YNNKEL (reference sequence). The CDR3 protein is CASGLQGPGNTIYF. The CDR3 bases are TGTGCCAGCGGATTACAGGGGCCTGGAAACACCATATATTTT.